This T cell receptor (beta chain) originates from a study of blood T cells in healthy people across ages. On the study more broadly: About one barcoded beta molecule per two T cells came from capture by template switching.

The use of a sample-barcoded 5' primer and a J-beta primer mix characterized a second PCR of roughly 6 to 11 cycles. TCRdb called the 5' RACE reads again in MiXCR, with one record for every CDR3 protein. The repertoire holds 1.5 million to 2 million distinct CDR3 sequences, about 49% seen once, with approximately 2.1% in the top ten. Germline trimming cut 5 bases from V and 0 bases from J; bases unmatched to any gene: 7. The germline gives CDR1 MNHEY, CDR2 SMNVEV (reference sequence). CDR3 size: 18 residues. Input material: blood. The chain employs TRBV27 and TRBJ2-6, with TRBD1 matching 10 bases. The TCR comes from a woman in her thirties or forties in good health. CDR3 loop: CASSLTGGLPSGANVLTF. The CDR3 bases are TGTGCCAGCAGTCTGACAGGGGGCCTACCCTCTGGGGCCAACGTCCTGACTTTC.